The clone carrying this T cell receptor (beta chain) was seen a single time. TCRdb keeps only in-frame clones here, not all; method: immunoSEQ multiplex PCR. Of more than 65,000 clones listed, 90% to 95% were seen once; the top ten hold around 0.43%. This record belongs to a study of technical replicates of blood from a few donors. The V end was cut by 5 bases, the J end by 0 bases, with 9 bases between. The V gene's germline CDR1 is ENHRY and CDR2 SYGVKD. The CDR3 is 14 residues long. This chain uses TRBV10-3 with TRBJ2-3; D not certain. The source material was T cells isolated from PBMCs. The receptor comes from a human donor in good health. CDR3: CAISNSTSTDTQYF. The CDR3 DNA reads TGTGCCATCAGTAATTCAACTAGCACAGATACGCAGTATTTT.